The 22 T cell receptor beta chains presented below share a single source sample, sequenced in a study of T cells in women clearing cervical HPV infection. Clones were sequenced by immunoSEQ multiplex PCR, and TCRdb holds only the in-frame ones, with some missing. The table lists about 40,000 clones, with about 5% in the top ten. The specimen sequenced was blood buffy coat. These receptors originate from a woman between 18 and 70 years old with a cervical HPV16 infection that either progressed to CIN3+ or cleared (not recorded which).

A remark on this clone: The read terminates 3 residues before the CDR3 end, so the remaining end is supplied by the germline J gene. The chain joins TRBV5-1 to TRBJ1-1; possibly TRBD1 for D (5 bases). The germline V and J ends were trimmed by 0 bases and 1 base, with 10 bases remaining between them. Per the germline V gene, CDR1 is SGHRS and CDR2 is YFSETQ. The CDR3 contains 15 residues. CDR3 DNA, as far as it was read: TGCGCCAGCAGCTTGGCAGGGCTTGGGAACACTGAA. Translating it yields CASSLAGLGNTE. The full CDR3 sequence reads CASSLAGLGNTEAFF.

Comment on this clone: The read halts 3 residues ahead of the CDR3 end, with the missing end drawn from the germline J gene. The rearrangement joins TRBV5-1 to TRBJ2-5, with 9 bases matching TRBD1. V gave up 1 base and J gave up 4 bases; unmatched junction bases: 5. CDR3 length: 15 residues. Germline-derived CDR1 and CDR2 are SGHRS and YFSETQ. CDR3 sequence reads: CASSLKQGAGETQYF. The sequenced part of the CDR3 DNA is TGCGCCAGCAGCTTGAAACAGGGGGCAGGAGAGACC.

The CDR3 bases that were read are TGTGCCAGCTCACCACCGGGGACAGGGGGATATACG. This translates into CASSPPGTGGYT. The CDR3 reads in full as CASSPPGTGGYTQYF. This chain connects TRBV18 to TRBJ2-3, with 11 bases matching TRBD1. The read terminates 3 residues before the CDR3 end, so the remaining end is supplied by the germline J gene. CDR1 is KGHSH and CDR2 is LQKENI in the germline V gene. V trimming: 0 bases; J trimming: 7 bases; junction bases outside the gene matches: 3. The CDR3 spans 15 residues.

A note on this clone: From the germline J gene comes the end of the CDR3, since the read stops 3 residues before it. The chain carries TRBV5-1 and TRBJ2-5; D is undetermined. CDR1 and CDR2 (germline): SGHRS, YFSETQ. The CDR3 covers 11 residues. Trimming shortened V by 5 bases and J by 4 bases, and 6 bases separated the two germline ends. CDR3 DNA (partial): TGCGCCAGCAGTTCTCGAGAGACC. Its translation is CASSSRET. From start to end, the CDR3 is CASSSRETQYF.

The CDR3 spells CASRAGFSGANVLTF. The sequenced part of the CDR3 DNA is TGTGCCAGTAGAGCAGGGTTCTCTGGGGCCAACGTC. The chain links TRBV19 to TRBJ2-6, with a tentative D call TRBD1 (5 bases). The DNA ends 3 residues before the CDR3 does, and the rest of the CDR3 is filled in from the germline J gene. Germline V gene sequence: CDR1 LNHDA, CDR2 SQIVND (reference sequence). The CDR3 extends over 15 amino acids. V was clipped by 6 bases and J by 0 bases, with 9 bases between them.

In the case of this clone: Read coverage stops 3 residues before the CDR3 terminus; the germline J gene supplies the remainder. The chain couples TRBV2 to TRBJ1-1, with a tentative D call TRBD1 (5 bases). In germline, CDR1 is SNHLY, CDR2 FYNNEI. The CDR3 is made up of 15 amino acids. Trimming shortened V by 6 bases and J by 1 base, and 15 bases separated the two germline ends. The CDR3 loop is CASRGPAVKNTEAFF. The sequenced CDR3 bases are TGTGCCAGCAGGGGGCCGGCAGTAAAGAACACTGAA.

Turning to this clone: Read data end 3 residues before the CDR3 end; the end is taken from the germline J gene. V is TRBV12-3 or TRBV12-4 and J is TRBJ2-3, with 8 bases that match TRBD2. After removal of 7 bases from V and 4 bases from J, the junction contained 7 bases not matched to a gene. The CDR3 extends over 14 amino acids. CDR3 region: CASTLSGIADTQYF. Partial CDR3 DNA: TGTGCCAGCACCCTTAGCGGGATCGCAGATACG.

With respect to this clone: The CDR3 extends 3 residues past the end of the read, so its final part is completed from the germline J gene. This chain links TRBV5-6 with TRBJ1-2, with no clear D. Per the germline V gene, CDR1 is SGHDT and CDR2 is YYEEEE. This CDR3 has 14 amino acids. CDR3 sequence reads: CASSLGALAGGYTF. The DNA read from the CDR3 is TGTGCCAGCAGCTTGGGGGCCCTAGCGGGGGGC.

This CDR3 reads CSARDGSRASYNSPLHF. Incomplete CDR3 DNA: TGCAGTGCTAGAGATGGTTCGAGGGCCTCCTATAATTCACCC. This chain connects TRBV20-1 to TRBJ1-6; no reliable D call. The CDR3 end lies 3 residues beyond the end of the read and is filled in from the germline J gene. This CDR3 contains 17 residues. V was cut by 0 bases and J by 0 bases, with 12 bases left in between. Per the germline V gene, CDR1 is DFQATT and CDR2 is SNEGSKA (reference sequence).

A remark on this clone: With the read ending 3 residues before the CDR3 end, the germline J gene is used to fill in that end. The chain uses TRBV19 and TRBJ1-1, with TRBD1 identical over 11 bases. CDR1 and CDR2 from the germline V gene are LNHDA and SQIVND (reference sequence). With V trimmed by 8 bases and J by 4 bases, 12 bases remained unmatched. The CDR3 is 16 residues long. CDR3 sequence: CASGTRTGTGGTEAFF. Incomplete CDR3 DNA: TGTGCCAGTGGAACGAGAACCGGGACAGGGGGCACTGAA.

Worth noting for this clone: The sequenced fragment ends 3 residues before the CDR3 boundary, so the rest is inferred from the germline J gene. This sequence joins TRBV2 and TRBJ1-1; weak D call: TRBD1 (6 bases). The CDR3 covers 13 residues. Trimming took 8 bases from V and 1 from J, leaving 11 bases between them. Germline values: CDR1 SNHLY, CDR2 FYNNEI. The CDR3 loop reads CASGLQGNTEAFF. The CDR3 DNA, read in part, is TGTGCCAGCGGGCTACAGGGGAACACTGAA.

About this clone itself: The read terminates 3 residues before the CDR3 end, so the remaining end is supplied by the germline J gene. The chain joins TRBV20-1 to TRBJ2-3, with 12 nucleotides matching TRBD2. The germline CDR1 and CDR2 sequences are DFQATT and SNEGSKA (reference sequence). This CDR3 is 15 amino acids long. J gave up 7 bases and V 3 bases, and 8 bases lay outside the gene matches. The CDR3 protein is CSARATSGGLYTQYF. CDR3 bases read: TGCAGTGCTAGGGCCACTAGCGGGGGGCTTTATACG.

Turning to this clone: The read terminates 3 residues ahead of where the CDR3 ends, so the germline J gene completes it. This chain connects TRBV9 to TRBJ2-2; D is unclear. Per germline, CDR1 SGDLS and CDR2 YYNGEE. This CDR3 is 15 amino acids long. Trimming pared 3 bases from V and 1 base from J, leaving 10 bases between. CDR3 region: CASSARLGNTGELFF. The sequenced part of the CDR3 DNA is TGTGCCAGCAGCGCGAGACTGGGGAACACCGGGGAG.

Remarks on this clone: The CDR3 end is not reached by the read, which stops 3 residues before it; the germline J gene fills it in. The chain uses TRBV10-3 and TRBJ2-3; 10 nucleotides align to TRBD1. This CDR3 has 15 amino acids. Trimming at V came to 7 bases and at J to 3 bases, leaving 7 bases not matched to a gene. CDR1 and CDR2 (germline): ENHRY, SYGVKD. The sequenced CDR3 bases are TGTGCCATCACCGGGACAGGGGATAGGACAGATACG. As protein: CAITGTGDRTDT. The complete CDR3 reads CAITGTGDRTDTQYF.

With regard to this clone: The read ends 3 residues early relative to the CDR3; the germline J gene fills the gap. The J gene is TRBJ1-1, the V gene TRBV2, with 8 bases fitting TRBD1. The CDR3 is made up of 16 amino acids. Trimming took 10 bases from V and 4 from J; bases not matched to a gene: 17. Germline loops: CDR1 SNHLY, CDR2 FYNNEI. CDR3 bases read: TGTGCCACCAAGTCAACAGGGGGGCGCTTGGGCACTGAA. Amino acids: CATKSTGGRLGTE. The CDR3 reads in full as CATKSTGGRLGTEAFF.

Worth noting for this clone: The observed sequence ends 3 residues before the CDR3 terminus, with the missing tail filled in from the germline J gene. This specimen includes other DNA sequences encoding the same CDR3. The V gene is TRBV19, the J gene TRBJ2-7; tentatively, D is TRBD1 or TRBD2 (5 bases each). This CDR3 contains 14 residues. Per the germline V gene, CDR1 is LNHDA and CDR2 is SQIVND (reference sequence). With 1 base removed from V and 2 bases from J, the gap between germline ends came to 9 bases. The CDR3 DNA, read in part, is TGTGCCAGTAGTATAGGGCAGGGAGCCTACGAG. Protein product: CASSIGQGAYE. The whole CDR3 protein reads CASSIGQGAYEQYF. The full variable domain, rest sourced from reference TRBV19 and TRBJ2-7, is DGGITQSPKYLFRKEGQNVTLSCEQNLNHDAMYWYRQDPGQGLRLIYYSQIVNDFQKGDIAEGYSVSREKKESFPLTVTSAQKNPTAFYLCASSIGQGAYEQYFGPGTRLTVT.

A remark on this clone: The DNA ends 3 residues before the CDR3 does, and the rest of the CDR3 is filled in from the germline J gene. This chain joins TRBV18 and TRBJ1-2; the D gene is possibly TRBD1 (6 bases). The germline V gene encodes CDR1 KGHSH and CDR2 LQKENI. The CDR3 is made up of 15 amino acids. V was pared by 3 bases and J by 1 base, with 12 bases between. The CDR3: CASSPRQDSNYGYTF. The sequenced part of the CDR3 DNA is TGTGCCAGCTCACCCCGACAGGATAGTAACTATGGC. The variable domain in full, with the rest retrieved from reference TRBV18 and TRBJ1-2, is NAGVMQNPRHLVRRRGQEARLRCSPMKGHSHVYWYRQLPEEGLKFMVYLQKENIIDESGMPKERFSAEFPKEGPSILRIQQVVRGDSAAYFCASSPRQDSNYGYTFGSGTRLTVV.

Turning to this clone: Read sequence stops 3 residues before the CDR3 end, and the germline J gene provides the missing end. The rearrangement uses TRBV2 and TRBJ1-5; D is uncertain. This CDR3 has 14 amino acids. Germline V CDR1 and CDR2: SNHLY, FYNNEI. V was trimmed by 5 bases and J by 0 bases, leaving 8 bases between them. CDR3 DNA (partial): TGTGCCAGCAGTATCTACGATAGCAATCAGCCC. It encodes CASSIYDSNQP. The full CDR3 sequence reads CASSIYDSNQPQHF.

Remarks on this clone: The read ends 3 residues early relative to the CDR3; the germline J gene fills the gap. V gene TRBV9 combines with J gene TRBJ2-3; D possibly corresponds to TRBD1 (6 bases). The CDR3 extends over 14 amino acids. The V and J ends lost 1 base and 3 bases respectively, with 9 bases between them. Per germline, CDR1 SGDLS and CDR2 YYNGEE. Partial CDR3 DNA: TGTGCCAGCAGCGTAATAGGGGGTACAGATACG. Its translation is CASSVIGGTDT. The CDR3 reads in full as CASSVIGGTDTQYF.

Turning to this clone: From the germline J gene comes the end of the CDR3, since the read stops 3 residues before it. This chain links TRBV19 with TRBJ1-2, with 9 bases aligning to TRBD1. This CDR3 has 16 amino acids. Germline V gives CDR1 LNHDA, CDR2 SQIVND (reference sequence). Trimming cost V 5 bases and J 7 bases; bases outside gene matches: 14. CDR3: CASSPDGRTGVGGYTF. The DNA read from the CDR3 is TGTGCCAGTAGTCCCGACGGGAGGACAGGGGTCGGTGGC.

Comment on this clone: The read ends 3 residues early relative to the CDR3; the germline J gene fills the gap. The chain is built from TRBV5-1 and TRBJ2-7; the D gene is possibly TRBD1 (5 bases). There are 11 residues in the CDR3. Per germline, CDR1 SGHRS and CDR2 YFSETQ. The V and J ends lost 6 bases and 6 bases respectively, with 10 bases between them. The CDR3 bases that were read are TGCGCCAGCAATAAGGGGTCCGAG. Translated, it gives CASNKGSE. The entire CDR3 protein is CASNKGSEQYF.

As for this clone: The read halts 3 residues ahead of the CDR3 end, with the missing end drawn from the germline J gene. This chain uses TRBV4-2 with TRBJ2-3, with a weak D call TRBD2 (7 bases). The CDR3 covers 17 residues. Germline CDR1 reads LGHNA; CDR2 reads YNFKEQ. The ends were cut back, 4 bases at V and 5 bases at J, with 22 bases in the middle. The DNA read from the CDR3 is TGTGCCAGCAGCCCCACGAGGGGGGGCGGGTCGGGAGATACG. As protein: CASSPTRGGGSGDT. The CDR3 in its entirety is CASSPTRGGGSGDTQYF.